The 26 T cell receptor beta chains in this list originate from one sample, sequenced in a study of T-cell reconstitution after alpha-beta-depleted transplantation in children. TCRbeta library construction was performed incorporating unique molecular identifiers. MiXCR, run by TCRdb on the PCR reads, gives a single entry per CDR3 protein. The sample holds around 200,000 distinct CDR3 sequences; under 8.5% are singletons and the top ten take less than 40%. The source material was PBMCs, mostly from graft donor cells, sampled 360 days after TCRalphabeta/CD19-depleted stem cell transplant. These receptors were collected from a male patient between 2 and 10 years old who had a stem cell transplant for acute myeloid leukemia, so the T cells may come from the graft donor.

DNA of the CDR3: TGTGCCAGCAGCGGGAGGTTAGTAGCCGAGCAGTACTTC. Encoded protein: CASSGRLVAEQYF. The chain recombines TRBV28 with TRBJ2-7; 7 bases align to TRBD2. Germline V gene sequence: CDR1 MDHEN, CDR2 SYDVKM. V shed 6 bases and J 6 bases; nucleotides not matched to a gene: 8. The CDR3 consists of 13 residues.

This rearrangement joins TRBV7-2 to TRBJ2-1; TRBD2 agrees at 7 bases. The CDR3 runs 13 residues. V gave up 5 bases and J gave up 9 bases; unmatched junction bases: 7. Germline V gene lookup returns CDR1 SGHTA and CDR2 FQGNSA. The CDR3 region has the DNA TGTGCCAGCAGCGCCCGGACTAGTGGTGAGCAGTTCTTC. This gives the protein CASSARTSGEQFF. The whole variable domain, remainder taken from reference TRBV7-2 and TRBJ2-1, is GAGVSQSPSNKVTEKGKDVELRCDPISGHTALYWYRQSLGQGLEFLIYFQGNSAPDKSGLPSDRFSAERTGGSVSTLTIQRTQQEDSAVYLCASSARTSGEQFFGPGTRLTVL.

This clonotype has at least ten counts. The rearrangement joins TRBV29-1 to TRBJ2-7, with D tentatively TRBD1 or TRBD2 (5 bases each). Germline loops: CDR1 SQVTM, CDR2 ANQGSEA. V shed 0 bases and J shed 1 base, with 16 bases lying between them. The CDR3 spans 16 residues. The CDR3 DNA sequence: TGCAGCGTTGAAGATGCGTCGGGGCATCATTCCTACGAGCAGTACTTC. Its translation: CSVEDASGHHSYEQYF.

The chain carries TRBV7-9 and TRBJ1-1; possible D gene TRBD1, 6 bases. Trimming took 5 bases from V and 1 from J, leaving 14 bases between them. Germline V gene data show CDR1 as SEHNR and CDR2 as FQNEAQ (reference sequence). The CDR3 has 15 residues. Here the CDR3 DNA reads TGTGCCAGCAGCAACTCAAGGGGGGCGAACACTGAAGCTTTCTTT. Encoded protein: CASSNSRGANTEAFF.

V is TRBV5-1 and J is TRBJ2-5; 12 bases map to TRBD1. V shed 0 bases and J 3 bases; nucleotides not matched to a gene: 9. The V gene's germline CDR1 is SGHRS and CDR2 YFSETQ. The CDR3 runs to 18 residues. The CDR3 sequence: CASSLGSSGTGGEETQYF. CDR3 in DNA: TGCGCCAGCAGCTTGGGCTCGAGTGGGACAGGGGGCGAAGAGACCCAGTACTTC.

In its sample, this clonotype was seen many times. The gene calls are TRBV10-3 and TRBJ2-3; 8 bases are shared with TRBD1. CDR3 size: 17 residues. V dropped 0 bases and J dropped 1; count of bases not matched to a gene: 6. The V gene's germline CDR1 is ENHRY and CDR2 SYGVKD. The DNA of the CDR3 is TGTGCCATCAGTGAGTCTCGACAGGGGATCGGCACAGATACGCAGTATTTT. It codes for CAISESRQGIGTDTQYF.

In this sample, this clonotype turned up a few times. The chain employs TRBV20-1 and TRBJ2-2; D possibly matches TRBD1 or TRBD2 (6 bases each). CDR3 length equals 18 residues. Germline V gives CDR1 DFQATT, CDR2 SNEGSKA (reference sequence). Trimming left V 1 base short and J 7 bases short, with 25 bases between. The CDR3 loop reads CSARGGGRGSAKNGELFF. CDR3 coding DNA: TGCAGTGCTAGAGGAGGGGGGCGGGGTAGCGCAAAGAACGGGGAGCTGTTTTTT.

This clonotype occurred many times. The rearrangement uses TRBV20-1 and TRBJ1-2, with 10 bases aligning to TRBD1. The germline CDR1 and CDR2 sequences are DFQATT and SNEGSKA (reference sequence). CDR3 length: 12 residues. CDR3 residues: CMTGGLDYGYTF. In DNA form, the CDR3 reads TGCATGACAGGGGGCCTGGACTATGGCTACACCTTC.

This clonotype was found many times. The CDR3 reads CAISLVWGTEQFF. Written as DNA, the CDR3 is TGTGCCATCAGCCTGGTTTGGGGAACTGAGCAGTTCTTC. The V call is TRBV10-3, the J call TRBJ2-1, with D unclear. The V and J ends lost 6 bases and 9 bases respectively, with 15 bases between them. The CDR3 spans 13 residues. Germline lookup yields CDR1 ENHRY and CDR2 SYGVKD.

V usage is TRBV9 and J usage is TRBJ2-3, with 11 nucleotides matching TRBD1. From germline, CDR1 is SGDLS and CDR2 YYNGEE. The CDR3 consists of 17 residues. V lost 0 bases to trimming and J lost 3 bases; unmatched junction nucleotides: 6. CDR3 nucleotides: TGTGCCAGCAGCGTAGATGGTGGACAGGGGGCAACAGATACGCAGTATTTT. Translation gives CASSVDGGQGATDTQYF.

This chain joins TRBV20-1 and TRBJ2-7; D uncertain. V was pared by 6 bases and J by 2 bases, with 17 bases between. Germline CDR1 reads DFQATT; CDR2 reads SNEGSKA (reference sequence). The CDR3 sequence is 14 residues long. In DNA form, the CDR3 reads TGCAGTGCCCCATACCACGATCCCCCCTACGAGCAGTACTTC. Translated, it gives CSAPYHDPPYEQYF.

J is TRBJ1-4 and V is TRBV12-3 or TRBV12-4; D perhaps matches TRBD1 (5 bases). The CDR3 loop spans 14 amino acids. V was pared by 3 bases and J by 8 bases, with 13 bases between. The DNA of the CDR3 is TGTGCCAGCAGTTTCCAGGGCCGGTGGGAAAAACTGTTTTTT. Protein: CASSFQGRWEKLFF.

The table lists this clonotype with many counts. The chain couples TRBV20-1 to TRBJ1-2; no firm D call. CDR1 is DFQATT and CDR2 is SNEGSKA in the germline V gene (reference sequence). The V gene lost 0 bases and the J gene lost 10 bases, with 9 bases spanning the gap. The length of the CDR3 is 11 residues. CDR3 nucleotides: TGCAGTGCTAGAGATCCGGAAACCTACACCTTC. Protein sequence: CSARDPETYTF.

The chain links TRBV7-8 to TRBJ2-3, with D tentatively TRBD1 (5 bases). This CDR3 comprises 15 residues. The germline V and J ends were trimmed by 5 bases and 2 bases, with 14 bases remaining between them. From germline, CDR1 is SGHVS and CDR2 FQNEAQ. CDR3 sequence: CASSDTRQLTDTQYF. CDR3 DNA sequence: TGTGCCAGCAGCGACACCCGACAGCTCACAGATACGCAGTATTTT. The complete variable domain, with remaining parts taken from reference TRBV7-8 and TRBJ2-3, reads GAGVSQSPRYKVAKRGQDVALRCDPISGHVSLFWYQQALGQGPEFLTYFQNEAQLDKSGLPSDRFFAERPEGSVSTLKIQRTQQEDSAVYLCASSDTRQLTDTQYFGPGTRLTVL.

This clonotype was picked up many times. This chain joins TRBV29-1 and TRBJ2-1; D might be TRBD2 (5 bases). V lost 8 bases and J lost 0, with 17 bases in between. This CDR3 has 15 amino acids. CDR1 and CDR2 (germline): SQVTM, ANQGSEA. CDR3 in amino acids: CSPTTGSSSYNEQFF. The CDR3 DNA follows: TGCAGCCCCACTACGGGGTCCAGCTCCTACAATGAGCAGTTCTTC.

This clonotype was seen only a few times. The V gene is TRBV12-5, the J gene TRBJ2-4; D might be TRBD2 (6 bases). V gave up 2 bases and J gave up 12 bases, with 14 bases separating them. Germline V gene sequence: CDR1 LGHNT, CDR2 FRNRAP. The CDR3 consists of 13 residues. CDR3: CASGLLGGLTQYF. As DNA, the CDR3 is TGTGCTAGTGGTTTGCTCGGCGGACTAACTCAGTACTTC.

In this sample, this clonotype turned up a few times. The chain employs TRBV12-3 or TRBV12-4 and TRBJ2-1; 14 bases agree with TRBD2. This CDR3 has 17 amino acids. Trimming at V came to 6 bases and at J to 10 bases, leaving 14 bases not matched to a gene. As DNA, the CDR3 is TGTGCCAGCAGCCCAACCCCTGGGACTAGCGGGAGCCAGGAGCAGTTCTTC. Residues: CASSPTPGTSGSQEQFF.

This clonotype was recorded a few times. The V call is TRBV6-1, the J call TRBJ1-1; D may be TRBD1 (6 bases). V shed 10 bases and J shed 1 base, with 13 bases lying between them. Looked up from germline, CDR1 is MNHNS and CDR2 is SASEGT. The CDR3 length is 13 residues. This CDR3 reads CATLTGTNTEAFF. In DNA form, the CDR3 reads TGTGCCACCCTGACAGGTACGAACACTGAAGCTTTCTTT.

This clonotype was observed a handful of times. The chain uses TRBV7-2 and TRBJ2-1; 9 bases are shared with TRBD2. The V gene's germline CDR1 is SGHTA and CDR2 FQGNSA. The CDR3 extends over 16 amino acids. J gave up 5 bases and V 7 bases, and 12 bases lay outside the gene matches. The CDR3 is CASTNQGLAENNEQFF. Written as DNA, the CDR3 is TGTGCCAGCACTAACCAGGGACTAGCCGAAAACAATGAGCAGTTCTTC. The full variable domain, its missing parts supplied by reference TRBV7-2 and TRBJ2-1, is GAGVSQSPSNKVTEKGKDVELRCDPISGHTALYWYRQSLGQGLEFLIYFQGNSAPDKSGLPSDRFSAERTGGSVSTLTIQRTQQEDSAVYLCASTNQGLAENNEQFFGPGTRLTVL.

The genes are TRBV5-1 and TRBJ1-4; D is undetermined. Germline V CDR1 and CDR2: SGHRS, YFSETQ. Trimming removed 0 bases from V and 11 bases from J, with 17 bases in between. CDR3 size: 15 residues. The CDR3 spells CASSLVRPLDGKLFF. Written as DNA, the CDR3 is TGCGCCAGCAGCTTGGTCCGACCTCTGGACGGGAAACTGTTTTTT.

The chain combines TRBV4-1 with TRBJ1-1; a weak D match, TRBD1 (5 bases). The CDR3 extends over 13 amino acids. The V end was cut by 3 bases, the J end by 2 bases, with 7 bases between. Germline-derived CDR1 and CDR2 are MGHRA and YSYEKL. The CDR3 sequence is CASSQGENTEAFF. The CDR3 DNA reads as TGCGCCAGCAGCCAGGGGGAAAACACTGAAGCTTTCTTT.

The table lists this clonotype with a few counts. The gene calls are TRBV10-3 and TRBJ2-3; D gene unclear. V dropped 1 base and J dropped 2 bases, with 10 bases sitting between them. Per the germline V gene, CDR1 is ENHRY and CDR2 is SYGVKD. This CDR3 region has 15 residues. The CDR3 DNA reads TGTGCCATCAGTGAGTTCCCCCTAAACACAGATACGCAGTATTTT. It codes for CAISEFPLNTDTQYF.

This clonotype was seen repeatedly, ten times or more. This chain links TRBV4-2 with TRBJ2-7, with unresolved D. CDR1 is LGHNA, CDR2 YNFKEQ, per germline. This CDR3 contains 12 residues. V lost 1 base and J lost 4, with 5 bases in between. The CDR3 reads CASSQVAYEQYF. In DNA, the CDR3 is TGTGCCAGCAGCCAAGTCGCATACGAGCAGTACTTC.

This clonotype has a handful of counts. The V and J genes are TRBV15 and TRBJ1-4; D uncertain. V was clipped by 0 bases and J by 4 bases, with 9 bases between them. Germline values: CDR1 LNHNV, CDR2 YYDKDF (reference sequence). The CDR3 has 15 amino acids. Here the CDR3 reads CATSRDNRFNEKLFF. In DNA, the CDR3 is TGTGCCACCAGCAGAGATAACAGATTTAATGAAAAACTGTTTTTT.

This clonotype was counted between two and nine times. This sequence joins TRBV29-1 and TRBJ2-5; D is undetermined. V dropped 1 base and J dropped 5 bases, with 14 bases sitting between them. Per germline, CDR1 SQVTM and CDR2 ANQGSEA. This CDR3 region has 14 residues. The CDR3 region has the DNA TGCAGCGTTGAAGTCACGGACGGTTGGGAGACCCAGTACTTC. This gives the protein CSVEVTDGWETQYF.

The chain recombines TRBV20-1 with TRBJ2-5; D possibly corresponds to TRBD1 (5 bases). The germline V gene has CDR1 DFQATT and CDR2 SNEGSKA (reference sequence). The CDR3 extends over 14 amino acids. Trimming removed 6 bases from V and 2 bases from J, with 16 bases in between. The CDR3 nucleotides are TGCAGTGCAAGGGGCCGGATTGGGCAAGAGACCCAGTACTTC. This gives the protein CSARGRIGQETQYF.